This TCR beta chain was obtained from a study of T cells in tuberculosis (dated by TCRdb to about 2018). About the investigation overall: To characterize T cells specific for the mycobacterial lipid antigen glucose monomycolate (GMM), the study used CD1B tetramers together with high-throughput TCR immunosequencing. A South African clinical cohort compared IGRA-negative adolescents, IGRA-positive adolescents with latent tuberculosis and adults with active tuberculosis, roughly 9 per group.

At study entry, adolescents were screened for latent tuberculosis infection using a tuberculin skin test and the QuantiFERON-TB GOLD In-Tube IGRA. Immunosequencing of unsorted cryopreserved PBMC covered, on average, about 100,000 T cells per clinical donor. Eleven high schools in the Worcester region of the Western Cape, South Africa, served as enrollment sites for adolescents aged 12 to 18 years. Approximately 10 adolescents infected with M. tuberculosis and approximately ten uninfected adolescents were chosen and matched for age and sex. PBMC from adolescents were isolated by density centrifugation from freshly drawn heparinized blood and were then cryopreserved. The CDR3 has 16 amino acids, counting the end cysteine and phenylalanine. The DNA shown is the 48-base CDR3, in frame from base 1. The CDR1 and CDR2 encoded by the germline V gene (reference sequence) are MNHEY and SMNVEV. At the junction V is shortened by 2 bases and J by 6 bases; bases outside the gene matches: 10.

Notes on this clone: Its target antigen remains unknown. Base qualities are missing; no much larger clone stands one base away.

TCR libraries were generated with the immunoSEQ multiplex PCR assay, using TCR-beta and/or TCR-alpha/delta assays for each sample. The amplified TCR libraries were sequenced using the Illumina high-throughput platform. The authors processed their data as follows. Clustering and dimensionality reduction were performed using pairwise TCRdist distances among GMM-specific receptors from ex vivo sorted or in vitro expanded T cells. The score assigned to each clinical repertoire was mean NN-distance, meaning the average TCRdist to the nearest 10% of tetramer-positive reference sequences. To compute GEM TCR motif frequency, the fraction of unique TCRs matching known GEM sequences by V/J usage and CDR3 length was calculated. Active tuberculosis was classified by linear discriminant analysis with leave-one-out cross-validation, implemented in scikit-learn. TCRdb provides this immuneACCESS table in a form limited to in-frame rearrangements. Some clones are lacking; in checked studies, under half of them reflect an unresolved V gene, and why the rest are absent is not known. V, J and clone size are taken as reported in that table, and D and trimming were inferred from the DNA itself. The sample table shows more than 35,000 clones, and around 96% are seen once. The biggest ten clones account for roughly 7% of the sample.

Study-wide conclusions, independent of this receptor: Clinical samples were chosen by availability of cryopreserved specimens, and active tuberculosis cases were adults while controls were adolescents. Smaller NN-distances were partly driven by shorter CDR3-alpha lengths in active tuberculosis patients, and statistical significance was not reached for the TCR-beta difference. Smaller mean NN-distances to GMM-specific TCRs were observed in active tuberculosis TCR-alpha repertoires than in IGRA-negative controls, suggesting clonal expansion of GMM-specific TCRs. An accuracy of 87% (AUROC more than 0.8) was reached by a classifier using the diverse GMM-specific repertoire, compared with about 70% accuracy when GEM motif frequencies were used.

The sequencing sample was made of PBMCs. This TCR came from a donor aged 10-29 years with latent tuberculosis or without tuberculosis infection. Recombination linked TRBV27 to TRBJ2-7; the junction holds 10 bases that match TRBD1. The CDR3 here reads CASSLVAGTGVGEQYF. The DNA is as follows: TGTGCCAGCAGTTTAGTTGCTGGGACAGGGGTTGGCGAGCAGTACTTC.